This T cell receptor beta chain stems from a study of cytomegalovirus exposure and HLA in healthy donors. For the study at large: In an earlier analysis, around 100 million unique TCR beta sequences were found from some 200 million T cells.

60 Vbeta and 13 Jbeta primers were used in PCR. The data were produced by immunoSEQ multiplex PCR, yet TCRdb's version contains in-frame clones alone and is incomplete. The profile shows 150,000 or so clones, more than 75% of them singletons. From germline, CDR1 is MNHEY and CDR2 SMNVEV (reference sequence). V was pared by 6 bases and J by 8 bases, with 6 bases of the junction left unmatched. The CDR3 covers 14 residues. The chain combines TRBV27 with TRBJ2-1; 11 bases fit TRBD2. The TCR was taken from a man under 40 in good health and CMV-seropositive. The material sequenced was PBMCs. The DNA of the CDR3 is TGTGCCAGCAGGGTAGCGGGAGGGCCCCATGAGCAGTTCTTC. It translates to CASRVAGGPHEQFF.